This T cell receptor (beta chain) came from a study of CD8+CD57+ T cells in acquired aplastic anemia. Patients picked for sequencing had shown CD8+CD57+ cell expansion detected by flow cytometry. Severe acquired aplastic anemia was present in every patient. Genomic DNA provided the template from which TCR beta VDJ and CDR3 profiles were obtained. TCRdb re-called the reads through MiXCR, storing one row per CDR3 protein. The table has 55,000 to 60,000 distinct CDR3 sequences, approximately 54% seen once; the top ten hold 16%. The CDR3 length is 13 residues. Germline lookup yields CDR1 MNHNS and CDR2 SASEGT. Trimming stripped 7 bases from V and 2 bases from J, with 12 bases between.

The V gene is TRBV6-1, the J gene TRBJ2-7; D could derive from TRBD1 or TRBD2 (5 bases each). This clonotype was obtained from a human donor with aplastic anemia. Sample: sorted CD4+, CD8+, or CD8+CD57+ T cells (not recorded which) from PBMCs. The CDR3 region is CASKTDYPYEQYF. CDR3 coding DNA: TGTGCCAGCAAGACAGACTACCCCTACGAGCAGTACTTC.